This T cell receptor beta chain stems from a study of blood T cell repertoires in COVID-19 (dated by TCRdb to 2018 to 2020). Background for the entire study: Collaborator samples came from the United States, Italy and Spain and covered acute and convalescent phases of COVID-19. Where available, HLA class I and class II types were taken from metadata supplied by the sample provider and were not determined by assay-based typing. Nearly every sample came with metadata listing a de-identified subject ID, COVID-19 status, age in years and sex. The prospective study material was composed of cDNA or gDNA derived from T cells, B-cell-depleted T cells, or PBMCs. Deeply sampled blood TCRbeta repertoires from subjects exposed to, actively infected with, or recovered from COVID-19 were included in the dataset. A freely available public database, intended as a resource for researchers studying the immune response to SARS-CoV-2, is where the repertoires were released. Samples came from the ongoing ImmuneRACE study (first 160 participants) plus 1,254 subjects from 6 global collaborators. The study at large found these results: Clinical and demographic metadata were provided uncurated, with the amount varying by source and participant.

Turning to this clone: No antigen is known for it. There are no base qualities to consult, and no much larger clone falls within one base.

Enrolling through a virtual design, the prospective study's participants ranged in age from roughly 18 to 95 years and lived across roughly 24 United States geographic areas. To assign participants to cohorts, the prospective study relied on clinical history that participants themselves reported in a screening survey and a study questionnaire. ImmuneRACE Cohort 3 recovered participants were defined by two consecutive negative NP/OP PCR tests, healthcare professional clearance, or symptom resolution. Mobile phlebotomists in the prospective study collected whole blood, serum and a nasopharyngeal or oropharyngeal swab from every participant. Prospective study participants could optionally give additional blood draws and questionnaires over a roughly 2-month period. Blood samples from the prospective study were shipped frozen or at room temperature prior to DNA extraction. TCRbeta CDR3 regions were amplified from genomic DNA by means of the immunoSEQ Assay, a bias-controlled multiplex PCR. The authors' analysis ran thus. The number of nucleated cells in each sample was estimated by amplification of reference gene primers within the assay. Sequence reads were collapsed and filtered to measure the absolute abundance of every unique TCRbeta CDR3 rearrangement. For each sample, productive Simpson clonality was calculated as the square root of Simpson's diversity index over productive rearrangements. TCRdb mirrors the immuneACCESS table, restricted to in-frame sequences. Some clones are absent from its copies; in checked studies, under half trace to an unresolved V gene, and the reason for the others is unknown. That table supplies the V and J calls and clone size; D and trimming were determined from the DNA. This sample gives about 160,000 clones in total; 80% of them show up just once. About 6% of the sample is held by the ten biggest clonotypes.

The germline V gene yields MNHEY for CDR1 and SVGAGI for CDR2. V gives up 6 bases and J gives up 0 bases, and the segment between their germline ends measures 11 bases. From its cysteine to its phenylalanine, the CDR3 spans 14 amino acids. Kept here is only the CDR3 DNA, which spans 42 bases and is read in frame from base 1. The source material was PBMCs or T cells enriched from blood (not recorded which). The receptor was derived from a middle-aged man who had recovered from COVID-19. The chain joins TRBV6-5 to TRBJ1-2; a tentative D call is TRBD1 (5 bases match). The CDR3 region: CASSPAGPNYGYTF. The sequence in DNA is TGTGCCAGCAGCCCCGCGGGACCTAACTATGGCTACACCTTC.